Detailed here is one T cell receptor (beta chain). Its specificity is not known. The limits of the CDR3 on the DNA are not certain, so only TCRdb's listed CDR3 is given. The authors used template switching to add a universal primer site and gave cDNA unique molecular identifiers. TCRdb re-called the 5' RACE reads with MiXCR, one entry per CDR3 protein. The repertoire holds roughly 250,000 distinct CDR3 sequences, with around an eighth as singletons. The CDR3 totals 16 residues, both ends included. The data derive from a study of identical twins. Study-wide results and caveats: Whereas memory repertoires showed no such difference, abundant cord blood beta clonotypes carried fewer insertions. Conclusions came from cross-sectional statistical analysis, not from following the same donors. The study found weaker excess twin sharing in beta out-of-frame sequences.

This TCR came from a woman younger than 35 in good health. V gene TRBV7-5 combines with J gene TRBJ2-1. TRBV7-5 is a documented pseudogene. The sample was memory (CD45RO+) T cells sorted from blood. The CDR3 sequence is CISVSEASSTYNEQFF.